This T cell receptor (beta chain) came from a study of beta chain features in type 1 diabetes. Study-level results: Compared to healthy donors, patients appeared to have naive, central memory and Treg TCRB repertoires that were more alike. Patients with type 1 diabetes showed fewer VDJ junction insertions and more deletions.

The sequenced template was cDNA made from the entire isolated RNA. TCRdb's table, derived via immunoSEQ multiplex PCR, lists solely in-frame clones and lacks some. The repertoire holds about 200,000 clones, with about a tenth as singletons. A heparinised blood draw that averaged approximately 120 mL was obtained once from each donor. The authors sorted CD4+ naive, central memory, regulatory and stem cell-like memory cells via CD45RO/CCR7/CD25/CD127/CD95/CD27. CDR3 size: 12 residues. V was shortened by 1 base and J by 9 bases, with 8 bases between the two germline ends. Germline CDR1 reads SGHAT; CDR2 reads FQNNGV. This clone was detected only a few times. The target antigen is unknown.

The source of this sequence is a man aged 18 to 35 in good health. The sample consisted of central memory CD4+ T cells from blood. The chain recombines TRBV11-2 with TRBJ2-3; no firm D call. The CDR3 loop is CASSLVSSTQYF. The CDR3 DNA reads TGTGCCAGCAGCTTAGTCTCATCCACGCAGTATTTT.